A selection of T cell receptor beta chains follows, all from one sample in a study of OX40 agonist ivuxolimab in advanced cancers. TCRdb's table, derived via immunoSEQ multiplex PCR, lists solely in-frame clones and lacks some. Among about 66,000 clones listed, about nine tenths were seen once. Sequenced here: CD4+ or CD8+ T cells sorted from blood, sampled in a trial of the OX40 agonist ivuxolimab. These TCRs come from an adult with an advanced solid tumor such as melanoma, head and neck, liver or kidney cancer. Both conserved end residues are part of each CDR3.

V gene	J gene	CDR3 protein
TRBV9	TRBJ1-1	CASNLLEGYTEAFF
TRBV6-6	TRBJ2-7	CASRDTYEQYF
TRBV18	TRBJ1-2	CASSHKRGYGYTF
TRBV6-1	TRBJ1-5	CASSEVPGQSNQPQHF
TRBV28	TRBJ1-4	CASSPSGAHNEKLFF
TRBV5-4	TRBJ2-5	CASSIRQGSQETQYF
TRBV11-2	TRBJ1-5	CASSLDLGLNQPQHF
TRBV30	TRBJ2-3	CAWSVGSGTDTQYF
TRBV2	TRBJ2-2	CASSPRTGGPGELFF
TRBV18	TRBJ2-7	CASSPLGRGTYEQYF
TRBV7-2	TRBJ1-2	CASSLALNYGYTF
TRBV2	TRBJ1-4	CASSDPPTGAGEKLFF
TRBV4-2	TRBJ2-7	CASSPRAGTYEQYF
TRBV5-5	TRBJ1-1	CASSLGATEAFF
TRBV7-7	TRBJ2-1	CASSLSRTAYNEQFF
TRBV7-2	TRBJ2-7	CASSFRQMSSYEQYF
TRBV28	TRBJ1-2	CASNPGTGPYGYTF
TRBV19	TRBJ1-5	CASSSYGNQPQHF
TRBV5-8	TRBJ2-5	CASSLAIGSQETQYF
TRBV5-1	TRBJ2-5	CASSLERLAGVPETQYF
TRBV19	TRBJ1-2	CASRSLNYGYTF
TRBV12-5	TRBJ2-7	CASGLQGGTYEQYF